This is a list of T cell receptor beta chains from one sample in a study of OX40 agonist ivuxolimab in advanced cancers. The table came from immunoSEQ multiplex PCR; TCRdb's copy has only in-frame clones and leaves some out. This table holds around 35,000 clones, around four fifths found once. The sequenced sample was CD4+ or CD8+ T cells sorted from blood, obtained in a trial of the OX40 agonist ivuxolimab. The source is an adult with an advanced solid tumor such as melanoma, head and neck, liver or kidney cancer. Both conserved end residues are part of each CDR3. Size tells how often a clone was seen (once, few, many) or the class of an expanded clone, and some rows leave it out.

j_call clone_size v_call cdr3_aa
TRBJ2-7 - TRBV14 CASSQVWAGEQYF
TRBJ2-1 - TRBV29-1 CSVAAGTSNEQFF
TRBJ2-5 - TRBV4-1 CASSQEPPGPWETQYF
TRBJ2-3 - TRBV4-1 CASSLLRVSTDTQYF
TRBJ2-3 - TRBV12-5 CASGRDRGTDTQYF
TRBJ2-3 - TRBV6-1 CASSPGLWSDTQYF
TRBJ2-1 - TRBV4-2 CASSQAGGYNEQFF
TRBJ2-1 - TRBV27 CASSLRSSYNEQFF
TRBJ1-6 few TRBV5-6 CASSLGDFVESPLHF
TRBJ1-4 - TRBV9 CASSVTGGATNEKLFF
TRBJ2-5 - TRBV18 CASSPNTASGRGETQYF
TRBJ2-2 few TRBV11-2 CASSFLGGRQHTGELFF
TRBJ2-7 - TRBV5-1 CASSLTGQTYEQYF
TRBJ2-7 - TRBV19 CATGYEGFSEQYF
TRBJ2-2 - TRBV7-3 CASSPTSGNTGELFF
TRBJ1-4 - TRBV28 CASSSLGGGVEKLFF
TRBJ2-1 - TRBV11-3 CASSLGPQEQFF
TRBJ1-6 few TRBV19 CASSGQQNSPLHF
TRBJ1-3 - TRBV18 CASSPNRGGNTIYF
TRBJ1-4 - TRBV9 CASSVGITANEKLFF
TRBJ2-1 - TRBV5-1 CASSTDPTYEQFF
TRBJ1-6 - TRBV6-1 CASQGSGHYNSPLHF
TRBJ2-3 once TRBV15 CATSPGLAGDTDTQYF
TRBJ1-1 - TRBV6-1 CASDRNTEAFF
TRBJ2-5 - TRBV9 CASSEWAQGTQYF
TRBJ2-3 - TRBV6-5 CASSSTSRGDTQYF
TRBJ1-2 few TRBV15 CATSYTGHYGYTF
TRBJ2-3 once TRBV2 CASLRELARTDTQYF